The clone carrying this T cell receptor beta chain was seen a single time. The sample originates from a study of control samples from healthy donors and cancer patients. Repertoires were generated with immunoSEQ multiplex PCR, while TCRdb's copy carries only in-frame clones and drops some. This table has roughly 130,000 clones, roughly 90% appearing once. Germline assignment: CDR1 DFQATT and CDR2 SNEGSKA (reference sequence). Trimming at V came to 3 bases and at J to 3 bases, leaving 13 bases not matched to a gene. The CDR3 runs 17 residues. The sequence was obtained from a man aged 18 to 35 in good health. V and J are TRBV20-1 and TRBJ2-1; 8 positions agree with TRBD1. The specimen sequenced was blood. The CDR3 DNA reads as TGCAGTGCTAGTGGAAACCAGGCCGGGACAGGCTACAATGAGCAGTTCTTC. Translation: CSASGNQAGTGYNEQFF.